A single sample gave rise to the 16 T cell receptor beta chains below, sequenced in a study of Ad26.COV2.S vaccination and SARS-CoV-2 variants (dated by TCRdb to the early 2020s). Receptors were amplified or captured by the immunoSEQ multiplex PCR assay. Here the immuneACCESS table is served through TCRdb, limited to in-frame sequences with V and J called. Missing clones are a known gap in these copies; in checked studies unresolved V genes cover under half, and the rest lacks a known reason. This sample holds hundreds of thousands of clones; roughly 90% were observed only once. Clones ranked in the top ten supply over 1.3% of the sample. The treatment or condition label on this specimen signifies: roughly 19 received Ad26.COV2.S at low or high dose, single or two shots; about 5 received placebo; per-sample allocation not given. Repertoires of vaccine and placebo recipients were sequenced from samples taken on day 63 after the first injection.

Sequenced here: peripheral blood, sampled in a trial of Ad26.COV2.S vaccine versus placebo. These receptors originate from a person aged 18-60 years who received the Ad26.COV2.S COVID-19 vaccine or a placebo.

The chain employs TRBV24-1 and TRBJ2-5; TRBD1 agrees at 11 bases. The CDR3 is made up of 14 amino acids. CDR1 is KGHDR, CDR2 SFDVKD, per germline. The trim removed 7 bases at V and 3 bases at J, leaving 3 bases unmatched. CDR3: CATSLGQGEETQYF. The CDR3 DNA follows: TGTGCCACCAGCCTGGGACAGGGGGAAGAGACCCAGTACTTC.

The V and J genes are TRBV6-6 and TRBJ1-5, with 9 bases matching TRBD1. This CDR3 contains 14 residues. Germline V gives CDR1 MNHNY, CDR2 SVGAGI (reference sequence). The trim removed 6 bases at V and 6 bases at J, leaving 6 bases unmatched. The CDR3 loop is CASSTGQGTQPQHF. The CDR3 region has the DNA TGTGCCAGCAGCACGGGACAGGGAACTCAGCCCCAGCATTTT.

The chain employs TRBV7-8 and TRBJ1-2; 7 nucleotides agree with TRBD1. Looked up from germline, CDR1 is SGHVS and CDR2 is FQNEAQ. CDR3 length: 13 amino acids. Trimming at V came to 5 bases and at J to 5 bases, leaving 5 bases not matched to a gene. Written as DNA, the CDR3 is TGTGCCAGCAGCAACCGGGACAGTTATGGCTACACCTTC. Translation gives CASSNRDSYGYTF.

The genes are TRBV7-9 and TRBJ2-3; 8 nucleotides line up with TRBD2. CDR3 length: 16 amino acids. CDR1 and CDR2 from the germline V gene are SEHNR and FQNEAQ (reference sequence). V dropped 4 bases and J dropped 6; count of bases not matched to a gene: 12. CDR3 sequence reads: CASSSGLARIEDTQYF. The CDR3 DNA reads as TGTGCCAGCAGCTCCGGACTAGCCCGTATCGAGGATACGCAGTATTTT. Combining the CDR3 with reference TRBV7-9 and TRBJ2-3 gives the whole variable domain DTGVSQNPRHKITKRGQNVTFRCDPISEHNRLYWYRQTLGQGPEFLTYFQNEAQLEKSRLLSDRFSAERPKGSFSTLEIQRTEQGDSAMYLCASSSGLARIEDTQYFGPGTRLTVL.

The chain uses TRBV12-3 or TRBV12-4 and TRBJ2-1; no clear D. Trimming pared 4 bases from V and 12 bases from J, leaving 16 bases between. The length of the CDR3 is 13 residues. The CDR3 loop reads CASSSSGQIRQFF. CDR3 sequence (DNA): TGTGCCAGCAGTTCGTCTGGCCAAATCCGGCAGTTCTTC.

In this sample, this clone turned up once. The J gene is TRBJ1-1, the V gene TRBV12-3 or TRBV12-4; D remains ambiguous. The CDR3 contains 13 residues. Trimming stripped 5 bases from V and 4 bases from J, with 11 bases between. DNA for the CDR3: TGTGCCAGCAGTATCAATTTGGGCACTGAAGCTTTCTTT. This codes for CASSINLGTEAFF.

The chain carries TRBV7-3 and TRBJ1-1; D might be TRBD1 (6 bases). Trimming pared 2 bases from V and 3 bases from J, leaving 10 bases between. This CDR3 has 14 amino acids. Germline assignment: CDR1 SGHTA and CDR2 FQGTGA. CDR3 DNA: TGTGCCAGCAGCTTACTGGGGGCGGACACTGAAGCTTTCTTT. It translates to CASSLLGADTEAFF. Together with reference TRBV7-3 and TRBJ1-1, the CDR3 gives the full variable domain: GAGVSQTPSNKVTEKGKYVELRCDPISGHTALYWYRQSLGQGPEFLIYFQGTGAADDSGLPNDRFFAVRPEGSVSTLKIQRTERGDSAVYLCASSLLGADTEAFFGQGTRLTVV.

This sequence joins TRBV7-2 and TRBJ1-5; TRBD1 aligns across 7 bases. The J segment lost 4 bases and the V segment lost 4 bases, leaving 4 bases of the junction unmatched. Germline CDR1 and CDR2: SGHTA and FQGNSA. This CDR3 has 14 residues. The CDR3 DNA is TGTGCCAGCAGCTCGGACAGGATTAATCAGCCCCAGCATTTT. Its translation is CASSSDRINQPQHF.

V usage is TRBV5-6 and J usage is TRBJ2-7; the match to TRBD2 covers 8 bases. The V gene end was trimmed by 5 bases and the J gene end by 0 bases; junction bases not matched to a gene: 4. The germline CDR1 and CDR2 sequences are SGHDT and YYEEEE. The CDR3 loop spans 14 amino acids. The CDR3 reads CASSLAGSSYEQYF. The CDR3 DNA sequence: TGTGCCAGCAGTTTAGCGGGGAGCTCCTACGAGCAGTACTTC.

The chain is built from TRBV6-1 and TRBJ1-3; no firm D call. Germline-derived CDR1 and CDR2 are MNHNS and SASEGT. The CDR3 consists of 15 residues. Trimming cost V 5 bases and J 1 base, with 12 bases left between them. DNA of the CDR3: TGTGCCAGCAGTAACATGGGCCAGTCTGGAAACACCATATATTTT. As protein: CASSNMGQSGNTIYF.

This rearrangement joins TRBV10-3 to TRBJ2-7; TRBD1 aligns across 9 bases. Trimming cost V 3 bases and J 0 bases; bases outside gene matches: 3. Germline V lookup: CDR1 ENHRY, CDR2 SYGVKD. The CDR3 runs 15 residues. CDR3 nucleotide sequence: TGTGCCATCAGTGAAGGGACAGGGAGCTCCTACGAGCAGTACTTC. Its translation is CAISEGTGSSYEQYF.

The V call is TRBV10-1, the J call TRBJ1-2, with no clear D. CDR3 length equals 15 residues. Germline V gene sequence: CDR1 WNHNN, CDR2 SYGVQD (reference sequence). Trimming took 0 bases from V and 3 from J, leaving 11 bases between them. In DNA, the CDR3 is TGCGCCAGCAGTGAGTCAGGGATTCCAGACTATGGCTACACCTTC. This translates into CASSESGIPDYGYTF.

The rearrangement links TRBV24-1 to TRBJ2-1; 7 bases align to TRBD1. J was trimmed by 3 bases and V by 4 bases; bases with no gene match: 5. This CDR3 has 15 amino acids. CDR1 is KGHDR and CDR2 is SFDVKD in the germline V gene. The CDR3 DNA sequence: TGTGCCACCAGTGACCCCGGACAGGACTACAATGAGCAGTTCTTC. Translating gives CATSDPGQDYNEQFF.

The chain is built from TRBV6-2 or TRBV6-3 and TRBJ2-5; 8 nucleotides agree with TRBD2. CDR1 is MNHEY, CDR2 SVGEGT, per germline. J gave up 3 bases and V 2 bases, and 11 bases lay outside the gene matches. The CDR3 runs to 17 residues. CDR3 amino acids: CASSYPPVAGSKETQYF. Written as DNA, the CDR3 is TGTGCCAGCAGTTACCCTCCGGTAGCGGGGAGTAAAGAGACCCAGTACTTC.

This sequence joins TRBV24-1 and TRBJ2-7; TRBD1 aligns across 7 bases. Germline-derived CDR1 and CDR2 are KGHDR and SFDVKD. The CDR3 loop spans 12 amino acids. Trimming took 5 bases from V and 5 from J; bases not matched to a gene: 2. CDR3 sequence reads: CATSGTGHEQYF. DNA of the CDR3: TGTGCCACCAGTGGGACAGGCCACGAGCAGTACTTC.

J is TRBJ1-4 and V is TRBV5-6; D ambiguous. CDR3 length: 13 amino acids. V was trimmed by 5 bases and J by 3 bases, leaving 8 bases between them. Germline V lookup: CDR1 SGHDT, CDR2 YYEEEE. CDR3 in amino acids: CASSGSSNEKLFF. The CDR3 DNA sequence: TGTGCCAGCAGTGGGTCTTCTAATGAAAAACTGTTTTTT. The full variable domain, with the rest looked up from reference TRBV5-6 and TRBJ1-4, is DAGVTQSPTHLIKTRGQQVTLRCSPKSGHDTVSWYQQALGQGPQFIFQYYEEEERQRGNFPDRFSGHQFPNYSSELNVNALLLGDSALYLCASSGSSNEKLFFGSGTQLSVL.